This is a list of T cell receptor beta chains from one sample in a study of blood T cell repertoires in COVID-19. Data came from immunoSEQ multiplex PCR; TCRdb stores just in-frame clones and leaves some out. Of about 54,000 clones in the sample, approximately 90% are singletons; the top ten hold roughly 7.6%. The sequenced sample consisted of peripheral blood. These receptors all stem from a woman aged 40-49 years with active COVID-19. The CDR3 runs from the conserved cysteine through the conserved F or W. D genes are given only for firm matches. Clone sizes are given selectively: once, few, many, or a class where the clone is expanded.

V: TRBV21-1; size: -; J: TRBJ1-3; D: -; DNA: TGTGCCAGCAGCGAAAGATGGGGCAACTCTGGAAACACCATATATTTT; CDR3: CASSERWGNSGNTIYF
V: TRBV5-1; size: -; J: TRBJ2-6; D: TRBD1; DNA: TGCGCCAGCAGCCTGGGACAGGGACCTGGGGCCAACGTCCTGACTTTC; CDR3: CASSLGQGPGANVLTF
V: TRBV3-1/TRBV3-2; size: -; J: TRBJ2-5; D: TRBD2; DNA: TGTGCCAGCAGCCATCGGACTAGGCGCGGAGAGACCCAGTACTTC; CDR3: CASSHRTRRGETQYF
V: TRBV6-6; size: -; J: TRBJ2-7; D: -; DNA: TGTGCTAGCAGTCGCGGAGGCGAGCAGTACTTC; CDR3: CASSRGGEQYF
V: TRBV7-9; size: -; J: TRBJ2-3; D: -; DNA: TGTGCCAGCAGCGATGGGACTCCGCAGTATTTT; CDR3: CASSDGTPQYF
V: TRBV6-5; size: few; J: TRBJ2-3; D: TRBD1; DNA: TGTGCCAGCCAGCGGGACAGGGGAGGTGTAGATACGCAGTATTTT; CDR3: CASQRDRGGVDTQYF
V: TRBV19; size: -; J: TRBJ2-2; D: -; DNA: TGTGCCAGTAGCGGACGGGGGTATAACGGGGAGCTGTTTTTT; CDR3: CASSGRGYNGELFF
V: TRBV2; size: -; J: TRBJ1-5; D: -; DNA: TGTGCCAGCAGTGAAGTCAGGGTTAGGTATCAGCCCCAGCATTTT; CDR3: CASSEVRVRYQPQHF
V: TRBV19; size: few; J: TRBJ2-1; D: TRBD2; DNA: TGTGCCAGTAGTATTCTAGCGGGGGCCAACAATGAGCAGTTCTTC; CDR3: CASSILAGANNEQFF
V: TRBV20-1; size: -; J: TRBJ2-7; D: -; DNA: TGCAGTGCTTCCGCGCATTGGGAGCAGTACTTC; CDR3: CSASAHWEQYF
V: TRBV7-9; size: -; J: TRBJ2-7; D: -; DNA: TGTGCCAGCAGCCTTGACAGGAACAGCGACGAGCAGTACTTC; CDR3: CASSLDRNSDEQYF
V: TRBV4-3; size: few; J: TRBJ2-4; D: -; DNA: TGCGCCAGCAGCCAAGTCTGGGGGGAACAAGGAATTCAGTACTTC; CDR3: CASSQVWGEQGIQYF
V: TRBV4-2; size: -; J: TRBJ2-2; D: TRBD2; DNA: TGTGCCAGCAGCCAGCTAGCGGGGGCCACGAACACCGGGGAGCTGTTTTTT; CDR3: CASSQLAGATNTGELFF
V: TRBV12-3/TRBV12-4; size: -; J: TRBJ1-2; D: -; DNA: TGTGCCAGCAGCCGGGGGAGGGGAGATGGCTACACCTTC; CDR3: CASSRGRGDGYTF
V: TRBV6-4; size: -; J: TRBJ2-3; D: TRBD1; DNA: TGTGCCAGCAGCAGGGGGTTCGGAGATACGCAGTATTTT; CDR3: CASSRGFGDTQYF
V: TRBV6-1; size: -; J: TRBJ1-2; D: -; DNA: TGTGCCAGCAGTGAAGTCCCCCCCGGCGCGGTGGGTGGCTACACCTTC; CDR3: CASSEVPPGAVGGYTF
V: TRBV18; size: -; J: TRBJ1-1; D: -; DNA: TGTGCCAGCTCAATCAGGGGCACTGAAGCTTTCTTT; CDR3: CASSIRGTEAFF
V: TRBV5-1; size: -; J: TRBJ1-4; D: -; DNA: TGCGCCAGCAGCTTGGGGGCGGGTGAAAAACTGTTTTTT; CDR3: CASSLGAGEKLFF
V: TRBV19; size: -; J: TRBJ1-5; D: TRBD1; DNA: TGTGCCAGTAGTACCGACGGACAGGGCGCGAGTCAGCCCCAGCATTTT; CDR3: CASSTDGQGASQPQHF
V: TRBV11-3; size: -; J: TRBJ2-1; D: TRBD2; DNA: TGTGCCAGCAGCTTCAGCGGGGGCTTTGGGAATGAGCAGTTCTTC; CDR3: CASSFSGGFGNEQFF
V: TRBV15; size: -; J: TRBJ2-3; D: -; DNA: TGTGCCACCAGTATACAGTACACAGATACGCAGTATTTT; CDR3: CATSIQYTDTQYF
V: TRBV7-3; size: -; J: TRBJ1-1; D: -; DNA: TGTGCCAGCAGCTTAATCTCGGGAACTGAAGCTTTCTTT; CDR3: CASSLISGTEAFF
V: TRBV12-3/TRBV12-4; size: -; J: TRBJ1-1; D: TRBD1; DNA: TGTGCCAGCAGTTTACGACAGGGGATTCAAGCTTTCTTT; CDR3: CASSLRQGIQAFF
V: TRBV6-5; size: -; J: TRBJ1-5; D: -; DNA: TGTGCCAGCAGTTCAGAGGCCGGGGGAGGCAATCAGCCCCAGCATTTT; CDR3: CASSSEAGGGNQPQHF
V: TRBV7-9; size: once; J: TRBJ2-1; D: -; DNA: TGTGCCAGCAGCTTAAGAGACAGATACAATGAGCAGTTCTTC; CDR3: CASSLRDRYNEQFF
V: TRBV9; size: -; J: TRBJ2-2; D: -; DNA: TGTGCCAGCAGAGGTGAGGTCGGACAGTTCGACACCGGGGAGCTGTTTTTT; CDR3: CASRGEVGQFDTGELFF